The 7 T cell receptor beta chains below were found in one sample sequenced in a study of blood T cells in healthy people across ages. Using a J-beta primer mix together with a sample-barcoded 5' primer, a second PCR was run for roughly 6 to 11 cycles. TCRdb processed the 5' RACE reads anew with MiXCR; each CDR3 protein has one entry. This sample yields about 1 million distinct CDR3 sequences, of which under 55% are seen a single time; approximately 17% belongs to the top ten. Sequenced material: blood. These receptors originate from a woman aged 55-70 years in good health.

This clonotype has a count of ten or more. The CDR3 nucleotides read TGCGCCAGCAGCTTGGTACCTCCGGGTGTTAATGAGCAGTTCTTC. As protein: CASSLVPPGVNEQFF. This chain uses TRBV5-1 with TRBJ2-1; no reliable D call. Germline loops: CDR1 SGHRS, CDR2 YFSETQ. Trimming stripped 0 bases from V and 7 bases from J, with 14 bases between. The CDR3 contains 15 residues. Drawing the rest from reference TRBV5-1 and TRBJ2-1, the complete variable domain is KAGVTQTPRYLIKTRGQQVTLSCSPISGHRSVSWYQQTPGQGLQFLFEYFSETQRNKGNFPGRFSGRQFSNSRSEMNVSTLELGDSALYLCASSLVPPGVNEQFFGPGTRLTVL.

The genes are TRBV6-2 or TRBV6-3 and TRBJ2-7; D might be TRBD2 (6 bases). V lost 6 bases to trimming and J lost 5 bases, with 14 bases between them. The CDR3 is made up of 13 amino acids. The V gene's germline CDR1 is MNHEY and CDR2 SVGEGT. CDR3 amino acids: CASSDGGRDEQYF. CDR3 DNA: TGTGCCAGCAGCGACGGGGGTCGGGACGAGCAGTACTTC.

The V and J genes are TRBV6-5 and TRBJ2-1; D remains unclear. This CDR3 has 16 residues. Germline V lookup: CDR1 MNHEY, CDR2 SVGAGI. The V gene lost 5 bases and the J gene lost 5 bases, with 19 bases spanning the gap. As DNA, the CDR3 is TGTGCCAGCAGTCCCTCACCGGGTGGGATGGACAATGAGCAGTTCTTC. Translated, it gives CASSPSPGGMDNEQFF.

This clonotype appeared a few times. The CDR3 sequence is CASSQTSGLLFGEQYF. The CDR3 DNA sequence: TGCGCCAGCAGCCAAACATCGGGACTACTCTTTGGGGAGCAGTACTTC. The chain is built from TRBV4-1 and TRBJ2-7; 7 nucleotides align to TRBD2. Per the germline V gene, CDR1 is MGHRA and CDR2 is YSYEKL. The CDR3 length is 16 residues. V gave up 2 bases and J gave up 7 bases; unmatched junction bases: 14.

V gene TRBV28 combines with J gene TRBJ2-5, with 7 bases that match TRBD2. V lost 5 bases to trimming and J lost 3 bases; unmatched junction nucleotides: 12. In germline, CDR1 is MDHEN, CDR2 SYDVKM. The CDR3 length is 16 residues. This chain's CDR3 is CASSMTSSIWKETQYF. CDR3 in DNA: TGTGCCAGCAGTATGACTAGCAGCATTTGGAAAGAGACCCAGTACTTC.

V usage is TRBV7-9 and J usage is TRBJ2-5; 7 positions match TRBD2. The CDR3 is 15 amino acids. Looked up from germline, CDR1 is SEHNR and CDR2 is FQNEAQ (reference sequence). Trimming cost V 5 bases and J 3 bases; bases outside gene matches: 9. The CDR3 reads CASSPGTNLKETQYF. CDR3 nucleotides: TGTGCCAGCAGCCCGGGGACTAACCTTAAAGAGACCCAGTACTTC.

The chain joins TRBV2 to TRBJ2-6; D not resolved. The CDR3 extends over 14 amino acids. Trimming took 7 bases from V and 0 from J, leaving 7 bases between them. Germline CDR1 and CDR2: SNHLY and FYNNEI. CDR3 region: CASTLPSGANVLTF. The CDR3 bases are TGTGCCAGCACTTTGCCCTCTGGGGCCAACGTCCTGACTTTC. Filled out from reference TRBV2 and TRBJ2-6, the complete variable domain reads EPEVTQTPSHQVTQMGQEVILRCVPISNHLYFYWYRQILGQKVEFLVSFYNNEISEKSEIFDDQFSVERPDGSNFTLKIRSTKLEDSAMYFCASTLPSGANVLTFGAGSRLTVL.